This entry concerns a single T cell receptor beta chain. This record belongs to a study of cytomegalovirus exposure and HLA in healthy donors. The V end was cut by 2 bases, the J end by 5 bases, with 13 bases between. From germline, CDR1 is MDHEN and CDR2 SYDVKM. The CDR3 has 14 residues. PCR primers comprised 60 Vbeta and 13 Jbeta primers. Measured with immunoSEQ multiplex PCR; TCRdb has only the in-frame clones, and not every one. This table holds fewer than 180,000 clones, roughly 80% found once. This TCR was sampled from a human donor in good health. The J gene is TRBJ2-7, the V gene TRBV28; D is uncertain. The sample taken for sequencing was PBMCs. The CDR3 spells CASSLVGWWDEQYF. Written as DNA, the CDR3 is TGTGCCAGCAGTTTAGTCGGGTGGTGGGACGAGCAGTACTTC.